This T cell receptor (beta chain) was identified in a study of spatial heterogeneity in lung cancer. The CDR3 spans 15 residues. Looked up from germline, CDR1 is SGHRS and CDR2 is YFSETQ. Losses at the gene ends were 3 bases for V and 8 bases for J; bases not matched to a gene: 4. The table lists this clonotype with many counts. MiXCR, applied by TCRdb to the 5' RACE reads, yields one record per CDR3 protein. This table holds under 11,000 distinct CDR3 sequences, around 3.5% found once. Described time point: sample taken at primary tumor resection. The sequence was collected from a female donor with early-stage non-small cell lung cancer. The chain has TRBV5-1 and TRBJ2-1; TRBD2 aligns across 14 bases. The specimen was PBMCs, collected at surgery. The CDR3 DNA sequence: TGCGCCAGCAGCTCGGGACTAGCGGGAGTCGATGAGCAGTTCTTC. It specifies CASSSGLAGVDEQFF.